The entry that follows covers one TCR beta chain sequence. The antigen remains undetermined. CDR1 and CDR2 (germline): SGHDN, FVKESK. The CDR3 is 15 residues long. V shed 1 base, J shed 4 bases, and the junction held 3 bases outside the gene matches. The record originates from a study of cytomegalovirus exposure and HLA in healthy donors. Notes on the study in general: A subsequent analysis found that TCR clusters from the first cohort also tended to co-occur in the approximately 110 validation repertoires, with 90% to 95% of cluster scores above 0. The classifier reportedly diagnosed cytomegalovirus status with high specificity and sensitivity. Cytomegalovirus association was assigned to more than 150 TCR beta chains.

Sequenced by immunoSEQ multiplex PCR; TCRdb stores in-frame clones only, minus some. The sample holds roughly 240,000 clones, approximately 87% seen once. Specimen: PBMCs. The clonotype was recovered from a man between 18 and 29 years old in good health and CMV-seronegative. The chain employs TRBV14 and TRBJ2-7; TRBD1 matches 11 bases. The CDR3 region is CASSQAGQGAYEQYF. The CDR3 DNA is TGTGCCAGCAGCCAAGCCGGACAGGGGGCATACGAGCAGTACTTC.